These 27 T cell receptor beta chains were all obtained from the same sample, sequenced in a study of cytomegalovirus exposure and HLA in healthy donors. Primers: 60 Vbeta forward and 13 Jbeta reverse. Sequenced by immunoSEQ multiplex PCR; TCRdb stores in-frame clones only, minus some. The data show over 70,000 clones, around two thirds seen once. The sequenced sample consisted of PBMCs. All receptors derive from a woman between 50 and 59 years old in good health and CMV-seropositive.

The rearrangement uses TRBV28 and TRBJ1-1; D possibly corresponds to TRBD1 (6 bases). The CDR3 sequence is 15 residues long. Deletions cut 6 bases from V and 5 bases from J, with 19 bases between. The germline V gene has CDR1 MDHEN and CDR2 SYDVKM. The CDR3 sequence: CASRGYRAGGTEAFF. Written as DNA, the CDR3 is TGTGCCAGCAGAGGTTACAGGGCGGGGGGTACTGAAGCTTTCTTT.

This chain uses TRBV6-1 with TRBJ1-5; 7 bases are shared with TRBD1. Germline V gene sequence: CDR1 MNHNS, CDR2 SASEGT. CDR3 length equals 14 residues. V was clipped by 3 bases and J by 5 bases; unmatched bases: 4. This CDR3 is CASSEIRGDQPQHF. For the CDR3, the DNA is TGTGCCAGCAGTGAGATCAGGGGGGATCAGCCCCAGCATTTT.

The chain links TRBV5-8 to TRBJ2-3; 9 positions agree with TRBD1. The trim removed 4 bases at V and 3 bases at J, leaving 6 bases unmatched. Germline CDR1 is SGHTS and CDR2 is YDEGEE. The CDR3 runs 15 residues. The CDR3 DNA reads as TGTGCCAGCAGCCAAACAGGGGGCGGGACAGATACGCAGTATTTT. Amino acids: CASSQTGGGTDTQYF.

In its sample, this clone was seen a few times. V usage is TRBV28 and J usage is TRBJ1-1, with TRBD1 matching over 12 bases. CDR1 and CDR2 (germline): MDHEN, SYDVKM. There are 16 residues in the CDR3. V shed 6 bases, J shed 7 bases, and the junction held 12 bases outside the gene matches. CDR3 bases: TGTGCCAGCAGCCCTGGGGACAGGGGGCGAAGTAATGAAGCTTTCTTT. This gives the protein CASSPGDRGRSNEAFF.

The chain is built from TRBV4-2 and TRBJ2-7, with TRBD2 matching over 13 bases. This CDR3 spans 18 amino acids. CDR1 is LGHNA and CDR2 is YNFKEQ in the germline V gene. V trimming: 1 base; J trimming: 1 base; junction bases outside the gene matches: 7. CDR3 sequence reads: CASSQVGPTSGRSYEQYF. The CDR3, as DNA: TGTGCCAGCAGCCAAGTAGGACCGACTAGCGGGAGGTCCTACGAGCAGTACTTC.

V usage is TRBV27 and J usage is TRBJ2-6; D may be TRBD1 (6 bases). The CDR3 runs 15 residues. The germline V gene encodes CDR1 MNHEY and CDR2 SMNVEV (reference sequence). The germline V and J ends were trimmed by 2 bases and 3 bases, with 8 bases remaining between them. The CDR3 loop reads CASSLRGFGANVLTF. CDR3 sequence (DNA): TGTGCCAGCAGTTTAAGGGGGTTTGGGGCCAACGTCCTGACTTTC.

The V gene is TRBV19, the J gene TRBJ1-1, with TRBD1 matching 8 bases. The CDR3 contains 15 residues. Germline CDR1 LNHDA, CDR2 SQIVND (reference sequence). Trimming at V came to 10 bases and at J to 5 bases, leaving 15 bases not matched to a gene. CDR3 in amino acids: CAISTLTGGGTEAFF. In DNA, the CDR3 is TGTGCCATCTCTACACTAACAGGGGGAGGAACTGAAGCTTTCTTT.

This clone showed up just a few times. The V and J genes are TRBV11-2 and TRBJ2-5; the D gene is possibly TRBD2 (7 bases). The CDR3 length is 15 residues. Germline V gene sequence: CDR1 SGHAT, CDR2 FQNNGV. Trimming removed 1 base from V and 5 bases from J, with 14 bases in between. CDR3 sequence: CASSLAQGGWETQYF. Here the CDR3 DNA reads TGTGCCAGCAGCTTAGCACAGGGAGGGTGGGAGACCCAGTACTTC.

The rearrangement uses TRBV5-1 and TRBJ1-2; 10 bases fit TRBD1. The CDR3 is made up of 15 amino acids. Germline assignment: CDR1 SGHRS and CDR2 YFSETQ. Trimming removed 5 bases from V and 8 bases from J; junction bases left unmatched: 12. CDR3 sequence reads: CASRRTGGDLGGYTF. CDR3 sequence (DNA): TGCGCCAGCAGGCGGACAGGGGGTGACCTTGGCGGCTACACCTTC.

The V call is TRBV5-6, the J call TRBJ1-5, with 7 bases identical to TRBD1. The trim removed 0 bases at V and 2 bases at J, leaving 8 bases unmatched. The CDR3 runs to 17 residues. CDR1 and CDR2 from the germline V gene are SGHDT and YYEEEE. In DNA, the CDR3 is TGTGCCAGCAGCTTGGGTGGGGGCAGGGGGGGCAATCAGCCCCAGCATTTT. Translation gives CASSLGGGRGGNQPQHF.

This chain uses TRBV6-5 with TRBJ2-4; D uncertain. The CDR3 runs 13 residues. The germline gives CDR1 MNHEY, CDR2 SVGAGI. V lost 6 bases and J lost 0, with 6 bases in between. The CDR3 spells CASRSIAKNIQYF. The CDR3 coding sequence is TGTGCCAGCAGGTCAATAGCCAAAAACATTCAGTACTTC.

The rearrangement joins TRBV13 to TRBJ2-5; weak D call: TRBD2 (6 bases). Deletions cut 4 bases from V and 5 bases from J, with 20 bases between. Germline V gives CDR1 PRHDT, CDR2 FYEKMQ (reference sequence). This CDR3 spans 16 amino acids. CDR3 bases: TGTGCCAGCAGCTCAATTAGGGAGGCCGGAGGGGAGACCCAGTACTTC. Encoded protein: CASSSIREAGGETQYF.

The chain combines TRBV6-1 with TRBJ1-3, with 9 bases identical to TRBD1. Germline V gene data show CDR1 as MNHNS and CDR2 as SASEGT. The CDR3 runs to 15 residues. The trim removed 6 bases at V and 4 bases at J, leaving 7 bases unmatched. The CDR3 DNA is TGTGCCAGCAGACCACAGGGGGCATTCGGAAACACCATATATTTT. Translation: CASRPQGAFGNTIYF.

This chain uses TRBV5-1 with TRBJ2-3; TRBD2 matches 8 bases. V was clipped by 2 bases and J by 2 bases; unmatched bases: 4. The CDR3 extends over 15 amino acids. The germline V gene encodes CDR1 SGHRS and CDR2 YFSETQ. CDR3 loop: CASSFLAGSTDTQYF. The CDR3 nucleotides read TGCGCCAGCAGCTTCCTAGCGGGTTCCACAGATACGCAGTATTTT.

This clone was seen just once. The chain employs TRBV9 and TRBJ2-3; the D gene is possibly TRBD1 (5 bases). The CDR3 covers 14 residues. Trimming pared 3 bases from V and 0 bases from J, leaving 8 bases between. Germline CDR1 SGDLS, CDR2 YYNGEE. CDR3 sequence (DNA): TGTGCCAGCAGCGCGGACATTAGCACAGATACGCAGTATTTT. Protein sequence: CASSADISTDTQYF. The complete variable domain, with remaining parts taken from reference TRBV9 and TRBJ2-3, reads DSGVTQTPKHLITATGQRVTLRCSPRSGDLSVYWYQQSLDQGLQFLIQYYNGEERAKGNILERFSAQQFPDLHSELNLSSLELGDSALYFCASSADISTDTQYFGPGTRLTVL.

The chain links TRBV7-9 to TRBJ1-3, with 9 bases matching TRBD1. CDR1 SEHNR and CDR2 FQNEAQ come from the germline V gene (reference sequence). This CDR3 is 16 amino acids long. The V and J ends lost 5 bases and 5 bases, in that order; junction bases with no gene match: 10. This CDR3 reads CASSNRDREFRNTIYF. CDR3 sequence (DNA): TGTGCCAGCAGCAACCGGGACAGGGAATTTAGAAACACCATATATTTT.

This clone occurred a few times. The CDR3 sequence is CAISNRSGVNEQYF. In nucleotides, the CDR3 is TGTGCCATCAGCAACCGATCCGGTGTTAACGAGCAGTACTTC. V gene TRBV10-3 combines with J gene TRBJ2-7; D not certain. Trimming left V 6 bases short and J 5 bases short, with 17 bases between. The CDR3 has 14 amino acids. Germline CDR1 and CDR2: ENHRY and SYGVKD.

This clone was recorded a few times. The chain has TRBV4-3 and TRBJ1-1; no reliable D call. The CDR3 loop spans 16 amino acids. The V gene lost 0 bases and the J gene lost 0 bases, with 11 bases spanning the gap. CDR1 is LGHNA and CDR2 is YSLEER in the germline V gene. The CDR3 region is CASSQDIGSMNTEAFF. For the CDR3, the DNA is TGCGCCAGCAGCCAAGATATTGGCAGTATGAACACTGAAGCTTTCTTT.

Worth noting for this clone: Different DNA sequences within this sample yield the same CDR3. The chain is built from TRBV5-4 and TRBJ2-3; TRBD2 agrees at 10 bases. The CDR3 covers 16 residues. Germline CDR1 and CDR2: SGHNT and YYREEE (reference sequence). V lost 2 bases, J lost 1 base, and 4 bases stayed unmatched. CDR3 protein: CASSFSGGRRTDTQYF. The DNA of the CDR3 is TGTGCCAGCAGCTTTAGCGGGGGGAGACGCACAGATACGCAGTATTTT.

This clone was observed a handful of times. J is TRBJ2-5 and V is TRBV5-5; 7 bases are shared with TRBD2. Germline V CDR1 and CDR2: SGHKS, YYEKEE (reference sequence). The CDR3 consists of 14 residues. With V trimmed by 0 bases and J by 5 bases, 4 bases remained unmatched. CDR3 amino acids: CASSLGGGLETQYF. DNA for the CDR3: TGTGCCAGCAGCTTGGGGGGGGGTCTCGAGACCCAGTACTTC.

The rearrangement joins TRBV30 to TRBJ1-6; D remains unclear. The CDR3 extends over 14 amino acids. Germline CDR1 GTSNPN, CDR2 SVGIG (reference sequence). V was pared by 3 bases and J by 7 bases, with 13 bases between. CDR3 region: CAWSAGRPNSPLHF. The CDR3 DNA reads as TGTGCCTGGAGCGCGGGTCGACCGAATTCACCCCTCCACTTT.

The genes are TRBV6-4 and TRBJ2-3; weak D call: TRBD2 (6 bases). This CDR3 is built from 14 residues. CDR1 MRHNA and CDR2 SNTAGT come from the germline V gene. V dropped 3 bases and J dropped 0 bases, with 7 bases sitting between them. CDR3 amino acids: CASSDGTSTDTQYF. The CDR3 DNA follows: TGTGCCAGCAGTGATGGGACTAGCACAGATACGCAGTATTTT.

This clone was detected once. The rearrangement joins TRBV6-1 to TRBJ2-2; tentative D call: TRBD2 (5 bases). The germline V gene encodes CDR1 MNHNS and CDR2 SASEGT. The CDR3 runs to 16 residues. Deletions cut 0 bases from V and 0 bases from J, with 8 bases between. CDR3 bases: TGTGCCAGCAGTGAAGCGATGCGGGCGAACACCGGGGAGCTGTTTTTT. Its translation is CASSEAMRANTGELFF.

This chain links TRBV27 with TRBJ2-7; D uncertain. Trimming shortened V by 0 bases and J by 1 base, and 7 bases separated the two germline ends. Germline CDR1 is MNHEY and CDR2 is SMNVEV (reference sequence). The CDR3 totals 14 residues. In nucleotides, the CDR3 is TGTGCCAGCAGTTTATCGGCGGTTTCCTACGAGCAGTACTTC. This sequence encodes CASSLSAVSYEQYF.

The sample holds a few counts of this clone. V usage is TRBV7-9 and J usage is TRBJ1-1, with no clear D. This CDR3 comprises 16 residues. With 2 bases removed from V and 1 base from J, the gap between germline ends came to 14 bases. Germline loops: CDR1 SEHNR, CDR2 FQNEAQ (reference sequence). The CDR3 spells CASSLSGSVRNTEAFF. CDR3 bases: TGTGCCAGCAGCTTAAGTGGGAGTGTGCGGAACACTGAAGCTTTCTTT.

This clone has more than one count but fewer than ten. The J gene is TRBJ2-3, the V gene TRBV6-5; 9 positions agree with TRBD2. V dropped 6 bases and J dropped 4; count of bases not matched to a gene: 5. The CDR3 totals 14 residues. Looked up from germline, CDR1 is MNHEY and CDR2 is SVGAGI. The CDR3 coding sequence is TGTGCCAGCAGCGGAGCGGGGGGCGCAGATACGCAGTATTTT. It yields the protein CASSGAGGADTQYF.

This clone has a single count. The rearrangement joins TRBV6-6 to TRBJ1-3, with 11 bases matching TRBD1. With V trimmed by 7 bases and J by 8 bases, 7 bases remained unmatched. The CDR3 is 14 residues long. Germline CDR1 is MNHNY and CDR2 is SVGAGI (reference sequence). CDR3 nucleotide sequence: TGTGCCAGCACCCCCGGGACAGGGGGGCACACCATATATTTT. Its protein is CASTPGTGGHTIYF.